The 23 T cell receptor beta chains presented below share a single source sample, sequenced in a study of blood T cell repertoires in COVID-19. Sequenced by immunoSEQ multiplex PCR; TCRdb stores in-frame clones only, minus some. The sample records roughly 190,000 clones, 84% being singletons. The sequenced sample was peripheral blood. The source is a human donor in a cohort sampled during active COVID-19.

In DNA form, the CDR3 reads TGTGCCAGCAGCACATCAACCGGGACCGTGGGAGGTAGTGAGCAGTTCTTC. It codes for CASSTSTGTVGGSEQFF. This chain joins TRBV5-8 and TRBJ2-1; the D gene is possibly TRBD2 (6 bases). Germline CDR1 reads SGHTS; CDR2 reads YDEGEE. Trimming pared 4 bases from V and 9 bases from J, leaving 26 bases between. The length of the CDR3 is 17 residues.

The chain recombines TRBV10-3 with TRBJ2-7, with D possibly being TRBD2 (5 bases). Trimming took off 1 base at V and 3 bases at J, with 7 bases between the two ends. The germline V gene has CDR1 ENHRY and CDR2 SYGVKD. The CDR3 extends over 13 amino acids. The chain's CDR3 is CAISELGSYEQYV. CDR3 in DNA: TGTGCCATCAGTGAGTTGGGGAGCTACGAGCAGTACGTC.

The chain recombines TRBV28 with TRBJ2-3; 7 bases are shared with TRBD1. V shed 7 bases and J 0 bases; nucleotides not matched to a gene: 4. The CDR3 is 14 amino acids. The germline gives CDR1 MDHEN, CDR2 SYDVKM. This CDR3 is CASKTGVSTDTQYF. CDR3 bases: TGTGCCAGCAAAACAGGGGTTAGCACAGATACGCAGTATTTT.

The chain has TRBV29-1 and TRBJ1-2; D might be TRBD1 (5 bases). The V gene's germline CDR1 is SQVTM and CDR2 ANQGSEA. V was clipped by 1 base and J by 0 bases, with 9 bases between them. CDR3 length: 14 amino acids. CDR3 DNA sequence: TGCAGCGTTGAAGGACAGCGATCTAACTATGGCTACACCTTC. It is translated as CSVEGQRSNYGYTF.

CDR3 sequence: CASSFQGLAGGTDTQYF. The CDR3 nucleotides read TGCGCCAGCAGCTTCCAAGGACTGGCGGGGGGTACAGATACGCAGTATTTT. The V and J genes are TRBV5-1 and TRBJ2-3; 8 positions match TRBD2. Looked up from germline, CDR1 is SGHRS and CDR2 is YFSETQ. The CDR3 is 17 residues long. Trimming at V came to 2 bases and at J to 3 bases, leaving 11 bases not matched to a gene.

This rearrangement joins TRBV19 to TRBJ1-1; weak D call: TRBD1 (6 bases). Trimming left V 3 bases short and J 3 bases short, with 11 bases between. Germline CDR1 reads LNHDA; CDR2 reads SQIVND (reference sequence). There are 14 residues in the CDR3. CDR3 sequence: CASSIYSGDTEAFF. In DNA, the CDR3 is TGTGCCAGTAGTATTTATTCAGGGGACACTGAAGCTTTCTTT.

As concerns this clone: This may be a read error: a much more frequent sequence differs by one nucleotide. This specimen includes other DNA sequences encoding the same CDR3. The CDR3 protein is CASSLAEVFREKLFF. CDR3 sequence (DNA): TGTGCCAGCAGCTTAGCGGAGGTTTTTCGGGAAAAATTGTTTTTT. The chain employs TRBV7-9 and TRBJ1-4; D gene uncertain. The CDR3 loop spans 15 amino acids. CDR1 and CDR2 from the germline V gene are SEHNR and FQNEAQ (reference sequence).

This chain connects TRBV11-3 to TRBJ2-2; D ambiguous. Germline CDR1 SGHNT, CDR2 YENEEA. The CDR3 contains 13 residues. The V end was cut by 5 bases, the J end by 2 bases, with 6 bases between. CDR3 amino acids: CASSADNTGELFF. The CDR3 DNA is TGTGCCAGCAGCGCGGATAACACCGGGGAGCTGTTTTTT.

This chain connects TRBV7-3 to TRBJ1-3, with D perhaps TRBD1 (5 bases). The CDR3 consists of 16 residues. Germline assignment: CDR1 SGHTA and CDR2 FQGTGA. V shed 0 bases and J shed 4 bases, with 13 bases lying between them. CDR3 sequence: CASSLTPRTTGNTIYF. CDR3 DNA sequence: TGTGCCAGCAGCTTAACGCCTCGGACAACGGGAAACACCATATATTTT.

This rearrangement joins TRBV30 to TRBJ2-2; D is uncertain. V lost 5 bases, J lost 6 bases, and 10 bases lay in between. Germline V CDR1 and CDR2: GTSNPN, SVGIG (reference sequence). CDR3 length: 12 amino acids. The DNA for the CDR3 is TGTGCCTGGTCTTTTGTGTCCGGGGAGCTGTTTTTT. Translating gives CAWSFVSGELFF.

The chain carries TRBV28 and TRBJ2-5, with D possibly being TRBD1 (5 bases). The V end was cut by 5 bases, the J end by 2 bases, with 12 bases between. Germline CDR1 and CDR2: MDHEN and SYDVKM. The CDR3 is 14 residues long. CDR3 coding DNA: TGTGCCAGCAGTCCCGGACACACACAAGAGACCCAGTACTTC. It yields the protein CASSPGHTQETQYF.

The chain uses TRBV5-1 and TRBJ2-3; possibly TRBD2 for D (6 bases). This CDR3 comprises 15 residues. Looked up from germline, CDR1 is SGHRS and CDR2 is YFSETQ. V was cut by 4 bases and J by 10 bases, with 22 bases left in between. CDR3 sequence (DNA): TGCGCCAGCAGCCCTGCGCGCTCGGCCCCGGGGGCGCAGTATTTT. Encoded protein: CASSPARSAPGAQYF.

This clone has just one count. This chain links TRBV7-8 with TRBJ1-5; unclear D gene. Germline V gene lookup returns CDR1 SGHVS and CDR2 FQNEAQ. CDR3 length: 14 amino acids. Trimming took 2 bases from V and 7 from J, leaving 12 bases between them. DNA of the CDR3: TGTGCCAGCAGCTTACTGGGGAGCGGACAGCCCCAGCATTTT. Translating it yields CASSLLGSGQPQHF.

V gene TRBV5-1 combines with J gene TRBJ2-1; D is ambiguous. V gave up 3 bases and J gave up 6 bases, with 13 bases separating them. Germline V gene lookup returns CDR1 SGHRS and CDR2 YFSETQ. CDR3 length equals 14 residues. CDR3 loop: CASSYQFEPNEQFF. CDR3 bases: TGCGCCAGCAGCTACCAATTCGAGCCCAATGAGCAGTTCTTC.

This clone has more than one count but fewer than ten. The rearrangement joins TRBV6-5 to TRBJ1-2; D remains unclear. Trimming shortened V by 8 bases and J by 4 bases, and 11 bases separated the two germline ends. The CDR3 has 12 amino acids. CDR1 MNHEY and CDR2 SVGAGI come from the germline V gene. CDR3 nucleotides: TGTGCCAGCGGCGAGGGAGGCTATGGCTACACCTTC. Its protein product is CASGEGGYGYTF.

This sequence joins TRBV11-2 and TRBJ1-2, with unresolved D. The CDR3 is 12 amino acids. Germline V gene data show CDR1 as SGHAT and CDR2 as FQNNGV. V dropped 7 bases and J dropped 4 bases, with 10 bases sitting between them. The DNA of the CDR3 is TGTGCCAGCAAAGAAGCCGGCTATGGCTACACCTTC. The encoded protein is CASKEAGYGYTF.

The rearrangement uses TRBV16 and TRBJ1-2, with 8 bases fitting TRBD1. The V gene end was trimmed by 1 base and the J gene end by 4 bases; junction bases not matched to a gene: 2. This CDR3 is built from 14 residues. Germline CDR1 KGHSY, CDR2 FQNENV. The CDR3: CASSQYGQGYGYTF. CDR3 nucleotide sequence: TGTGCCAGCAGCCAATACGGACAGGGCTATGGCTACACCTTC.

The CDR3 region has the DNA TGTGCCATCAGCCGGACTAGCACCATCCAATCTAACGGTCATGAGCAGTTCTTC. Translation: CAISRTSTIQSNGHEQFF. The V and J genes are TRBV10-3 and TRBJ2-1; 8 bases align to TRBD2. Germline V lookup: CDR1 ENHRY, CDR2 SYGVKD. CDR3 size: 18 residues. Unmatched junction bases numbered 21, after V lost 6 bases and J lost 8 bases.

The rearrangement joins TRBV5-4 to TRBJ2-7, with unresolved D. The CDR3 consists of 11 residues. Germline V gene sequence: CDR1 SGHNT, CDR2 YYREEE (reference sequence). The V and J ends lost 3 bases and 3 bases respectively, with 4 bases between them. CDR3 coding DNA: TGTGCCAGCAGCTCAAACTACGAGCAGTACTTC. Its translation is CASSSNYEQYF.

This chain joins TRBV19 and TRBJ1-4, with a possible D match to TRBD1 (5 bases). This CDR3 has 15 amino acids. The V end was cut by 7 bases, the J end by 3 bases, with 15 bases between. Germline V gene lookup returns CDR1 LNHDA and CDR2 SQIVND (reference sequence). As DNA, the CDR3 is TGTGCCAGTAAATTGCGGGGCTCGTCTAATGAAAAACTGTTTTTT. It translates to CASKLRGSSNEKLFF. Using reference TRBV19 and TRBJ1-4 for the parts outside the CDR3, the full variable domain is DGGITQSPKYLFRKEGQNVTLSCEQNLNHDAMYWYRQDPGQGLRLIYYSQIVNDFQKGDIAEGYSVSREKKESFPLTVTSAQKNPTAFYLCASKLRGSSNEKLFFGSGTQLSVL.

The chain employs TRBV5-1 and TRBJ1-2, with 8 bases identical to TRBD1. Looked up from germline, CDR1 is SGHRS and CDR2 is YFSETQ. The CDR3 is made up of 15 amino acids. The ends lost 0 bases at V and 5 bases at J; junction bases unmatched: 6. CDR3 in DNA: TGCGCCAGCAGCTTGGGGGGACAGGCCATTTATGGCTACACCTTC. This codes for CASSLGGQAIYGYTF. Variable domain in full (rest from reference TRBV5-1 and TRBJ1-2): KAGVTQTPRYLIKTRGQQVTLSCSPISGHRSVSWYQQTPGQGLQFLFEYFSETQRNKGNFPGRFSGRQFSNSRSEMNVSTLELGDSALYLCASSLGGQAIYGYTFGSGTRLTVV.

This chain uses TRBV19 with TRBJ1-2; 12 bases are a match to TRBD1. The CDR3 contains 17 residues. Germline V CDR1 and CDR2: LNHDA, SQIVND (reference sequence). The ends lost 3 bases at V and 3 bases at J; junction bases unmatched: 8. CDR3: CASSIGTGGPLDYGYTF. The CDR3 DNA reads as TGTGCCAGTAGTATCGGGACAGGGGGCCCGTTAGACTATGGCTACACCTTC.

V and J are TRBV6-5 and TRBJ2-7, with 8 bases aligning to TRBD1. Germline assignment: CDR1 MNHEY and CDR2 SVGAGI. The CDR3 spans 15 residues. V dropped 2 bases and J dropped 6; count of bases not matched to a gene: 9. The CDR3 spells CASSYDARGQLEQYF. Here the CDR3 DNA reads TGTGCCAGCAGTTACGACGCCAGGGGGCAGCTCGAGCAGTACTTC.